This TCR beta chain is drawn from a study of blood T cells in healthy people across ages. Those donating, healthy Caucasian individuals from Russia, were aged roughly 6 to 90. Study observations and caveats: Unsorted PBMCs blocked a conclusive comparison of naive and antigen-experienced cells. Both naive CD4+ cell counts and diversity were greater in long-lived donors than in aged donors.

This CDR3 region has 15 residues. Germline V gene sequence: CDR1 LGHNA, CDR2 YSLEER. Then a second PCR, running roughly 7 to 11 cycles, was carried out with a sample-barcoded 5' primer and a J-beta primer mix. TCRdb re-analysed the 5' RACE reads in MiXCR, keeping a single row per CDR3 protein. The table has over 1.5 million distinct CDR3 sequences, less than 50% seen once. A note on this clonotype: Its antigen is unidentified.

Input material: blood. The sequence derives from a woman between 40 and 55 years old in good health. The chain recombines TRBV4-3 with TRBJ2-4; D is perhaps TRBD1 (6 bases). The end of the DNA fits TRBJ2-7 better, so the J call may be wrong. This CDR3 is CASSPIGPGVYEQYF. Written as DNA, the CDR3 is TGCGCCAGCAGCCCAATAGGGCCAGGGGTATACGAGCAGTACTTC.